These 14 T cell receptor beta chains were sequenced from one sample in a study of T-cell memory formation after mild COVID-19. TCRdb re-called the 5' RACE reads through MiXCR, storing one row per CDR3 protein. This table has over 350,000 distinct CDR3 sequences, approximately 24% appearing once. The sample consisted of PBMCs or a T cell subset sorted from them (not recorded which). These receptors were taken from an adult woman who had mild COVID-19 (a few samples of this study predate the infection). Cell type and time point are not known.

This clonotype has only a few counts. The rearrangement links TRBV20-1 to TRBJ2-7, with D uncertain. In germline, CDR1 is DFQATT, CDR2 SNEGSKA (reference sequence). The CDR3 covers 12 residues. Trimming pared 6 bases from V and 1 base from J, leaving 10 bases between. CDR3 coding DNA: TGCAGTGCCTACGACCAGTCCTACGAGCAGTACTTC. This gives the protein CSAYDQSYEQYF.

V gene TRBV4-2 combines with J gene TRBJ2-7; D is unresolved. The length of the CDR3 is 12 residues. V was shortened by 0 bases and J by 5 bases, with 5 bases between the two germline ends. Germline assignment: CDR1 LGHNA and CDR2 YNFKEQ. As DNA, the CDR3 is TGTGCCAGCAGCCAAGACGCCCACGAGCAGTACTTC. This translates into CASSQDAHEQYF.

This clonotype was seen more than once but under ten times. The chain links TRBV2 to TRBJ1-4; D is perhaps TRBD1 (6 bases). Germline CDR1 is SNHLY and CDR2 is FYNNEI. This CDR3 has 15 amino acids. Trimming removed 6 bases at V and 6 bases at J, with 17 bases between. CDR3 loop: CASRAGQQPYEKLFF. Here the CDR3 DNA reads TGTGCCAGCAGAGCCGGACAGCAGCCGTATGAAAAACTGTTTTTT.

The table lists this clonotype with a few counts. The V call is TRBV12-3 or TRBV12-4, the J call TRBJ2-5, with 7 bases identical to TRBD2. Germline trimming cut 6 bases from V and 5 bases from J; bases unmatched to any gene: 6. This CDR3 comprises 13 residues. CDR3 in DNA: TGTGCCAGCAGACCCGACGGGGGGGAGACCCAGTACTTC. Its protein product is CASRPDGGETQYF.

This sequence joins TRBV24-1 and TRBJ2-1; 11 positions agree with TRBD2. Germline V gives CDR1 KGHDR, CDR2 SFDVKD. The V segment lost 0 bases and the J segment 9 bases; nucleotides outside the gene matches: 9. The CDR3 length is 17 residues. The CDR3 protein is CATSDLALAGEAAEQFF. The CDR3 DNA reads TGTGCCACCAGTGATTTGGCACTAGCGGGAGAAGCGGCTGAGCAGTTCTTC.

The genes are TRBV24-1 and TRBJ1-3, with unresolved D. CDR3 length: 11 amino acids. Germline V gene lookup returns CDR1 KGHDR and CDR2 SFDVKD. The ends were cut back, 4 bases at V and 5 bases at J, with 2 bases in the middle. In DNA form, the CDR3 reads TGTGCCACCAGTGACCGAAACACCATATATTTT. It specifies CATSDRNTIYF.

The gene calls are TRBV3-1 and TRBJ1-4; D not certain. The germline V and J ends were trimmed by 4 bases and 7 bases, with 19 bases remaining between them. The CDR3 spans 16 residues. The germline gives CDR1 LGHDT, CDR2 YNNKEL (reference sequence). The CDR3 spells CASSPLTLEGGEKLFF. As DNA, the CDR3 is TGTGCCAGCAGCCCCCTTACCTTAGAGGGCGGTGAAAAACTGTTTTTT.

The chain carries TRBV20-1 and TRBJ2-2; D ambiguous. Germline V gene data show CDR1 as DFQATT and CDR2 as SNEGSKA (reference sequence). Between the trimmed V and J ends, which lost 3 bases and 7 bases, there was a span of 15 bases. There are 14 residues in the CDR3. The CDR3 coding sequence is TGCAGTGCTAGGGCGAGTCGCAGCTACGGGGAGCTGTTTTTT. It yields the protein CSARASRSYGELFF.

This chain joins TRBV3-1 and TRBJ1-1, with D maybe TRBD1 (5 bases). CDR1 and CDR2 (germline): LGHDT, YNNKEL (reference sequence). V was clipped by 0 bases and J by 6 bases, with 8 bases between them. The CDR3 loop spans 13 amino acids. Here the CDR3 DNA reads TGTGCCAGCAGCCAAGATCGCAGGGCTGAAGCTTTCTTT. Its protein product is CASSQDRRAEAFF.

V usage is TRBV11-3 and J usage is TRBJ2-1, with 7 bases lining up with TRBD2. The CDR3 covers 16 residues. In germline, CDR1 is SGHNT, CDR2 YENEEA. Unmatched junction bases numbered 8, after V lost 0 bases and J lost 6 bases. In DNA form, the CDR3 reads TGTGCCAGCAGCTTAGAGGTCTGGACTAGAGGCAATGAGCAGTTCTTC. It translates to CASSLEVWTRGNEQFF.

The chain combines TRBV7-2 with TRBJ2-3; 9 bases line up with TRBD2. After removal of 4 bases from V and 2 bases from J, the junction contained 7 bases not matched to a gene. The length of the CDR3 is 16 residues. Germline CDR1 and CDR2: SGHTA and FQGNSA. CDR3 nucleotides: TGTGCCAGCAGCTCGCAAGCGGGGGGCTACACAGATACGCAGTATTTT. Translated, it gives CASSSQAGGYTDTQYF. Complete variable domain (other parts from reference TRBV7-2 and TRBJ2-3): GAGVSQSPSNKVTEKGKDVELRCDPISGHTALYWYRQSLGQGLEFLIYFQGNSAPDKSGLPSDRFSAERTGGSVSTLTIQRTQQEDSAVYLCASSSQAGGYTDTQYFGPGTRLTVL.

The chain uses TRBV30 and TRBJ1-1; tentatively, D is TRBD1 (5 bases). The CDR3 is 13 amino acids. Trimming cost V 3 bases and J 6 bases, with 14 bases left between them. Germline loops: CDR1 GTSNPN, CDR2 SVGIG (reference sequence). Written as DNA, the CDR3 is TGTGCCTGGAGCCTAGGGGTGATTGCTGAAGCTTTCTTT. Amino acid sequence: CAWSLGVIAEAFF. Full variable domain (rest looked up from reference TRBV30 and TRBJ1-1): SQTIHQWPATLVQPVGSPLSLECTVEGTSNPNLYWYRQAAGRGLQLLFYSVGIGQISSEVPQNLSASRPQDRQFILSSKKLLLSDSGFYLCAWSLGVIAEAFFGQGTRLTVV.

This clonotype was counted many times. Written as DNA, the CDR3 is TGTGCCAGCAGCTTAGCGATGGGGAACAGGGGCAATGAGCAGTTCTTC. The encoded protein is CASSLAMGNRGNEQFF. The chain combines TRBV7-8 with TRBJ2-1; 7 positions agree with TRBD1. V lost 0 bases and J lost 6; bases outside the gene matches: 8. This CDR3 is 16 amino acids long. Germline lookup yields CDR1 SGHVS and CDR2 FQNEAQ.

This clonotype was picked up a small number of times. The CDR3 bases are TGCGCCAGCAGCCCGAAACCAGAGGTTGGAGACAACGAGCAGTACTTC. This translates into CASSPKPEVGDNEQYF. The chain joins TRBV5-1 to TRBJ2-7; D is unresolved. V was cut by 4 bases and J by 5 bases, with 22 bases left in between. The CDR3 contains 16 residues. CDR1 SGHRS and CDR2 YFSETQ come from the germline V gene.